Listed below are T cell receptor beta chains from one sample, sequenced in a study of response to subunit inactivated influenza vaccine. TCRdb called the RT-PCR reads again in MiXCR, with one record for every CDR3 protein. In the table there are about 780,000 distinct CDR3 sequences, approximately 18% of which are singletons. Sequencing used PBMCs from blood, obtained more than 4 days after vaccination. All receptors come from a man aged 50-60 years who received an inactivated influenza vaccine. Each CDR3 is given with its conserved first and last residue.

V gene: TRBV20-1; CDR3 protein: CSVKQGGGYTF
V gene: TRBV7-2; CDR3 protein: CASSLSPSGLQETQYF
V gene: TRBV5-6; CDR3 protein: CASSRGRGLVGGDEQYF
V gene: TRBV12-3/TRBV12-4; CDR3 protein: CASTRSESDEQFF
V gene: TRBV5-1; CDR3 protein: CASRGATDTQYF
V gene: TRBV5-6; CDR3 protein: CASSLRGLSYEQYF
V gene: TRBV7-2; CDR3 protein: CASSLLSFNEQFF
V gene: TRBV20-1; CDR3 protein: CSARVFRDREETQYF
V gene: TRBV12-3/TRBV12-4; CDR3 protein: CASSLNPRRDEQFF
V gene: TRBV7-9; CDR3 protein: CASSFGLVDEQFF
V gene: TRBV30; CDR3 protein: CAWSVRGGTGYNEQFF
V gene: TRBV25-1; CDR3 protein: CASSSGGGGRSPLHF
V gene: TRBV20-1; CDR3 protein: CSANRGHPQETQYF
V gene: TRBV20-1; CDR3 protein: CSARFFGRSTDTQYF
V gene: TRBV7-8; CDR3 protein: CASSFSGRTNEQFF
V gene: TRBV18; CDR3 protein: CASSPQGQGQGEQYF
V gene: TRBV19; CDR3 protein: CASSLKDRGTDTQYF
V gene: TRBV15; CDR3 protein: CATSRGQGAENEQFF
V gene: TRBV20-1; CDR3 protein: CSARGSRMNTEAFF
V gene: TRBV9; CDR3 protein: CASSEKQGSTGELFF
V gene: TRBV7-9; CDR3 protein: CASSSPRGLQETQYF
V gene: TRBV20-1; CDR3 protein: CSALPGDVWDTQYF